Below, 18 T cell receptor beta chains from the same sample are listed, as sequenced in a study of shared clonotypes between healthy human individuals. Using immunoSEQ multiplex PCR, the repertoire was profiled, and TCRdb retains in-frame clones only, with some absent. The sample holds 2 million to 2.5 million clones, roughly 94% seen once. Sequenced sample: naive CD4+ T cells sorted from blood. As for subset: CD45RA+ positively selected. The receptors here all came from a man between 18 and 29 years old in good health.

V usage is TRBV6-6 and J usage is TRBJ1-1; perhaps TRBD1 as D (6 bases). The CDR3 length is 14 residues. V lost 6 bases to trimming and J lost 7 bases, with 18 bases between them. Looked up from germline, CDR1 is MNHNY and CDR2 is SVGAGI (reference sequence). The CDR3 is CASRQGHAWDEAFF. In nucleotides, the CDR3 is TGTGCCAGCAGACAGGGTCATGCATGGGATGAAGCTTTCTTT.

The chain combines TRBV28 with TRBJ2-7; D might be TRBD1 (5 bases). From germline, CDR1 is MDHEN and CDR2 SYDVKM. The CDR3 extends over 13 amino acids. Trimming took 6 bases from V and 2 from J, leaving 11 bases between them. CDR3 sequence: CASSPRATYEQYF. Written as DNA, the CDR3 is TGTGCCAGCAGCCCCAGGGCCACCTACGAGCAGTACTTC.

This clone was counted once. V is TRBV6-1 and J is TRBJ1-4; 9 bases align to TRBD1. The CDR3 contains 15 residues. V lost 6 bases and J lost 6; bases outside the gene matches: 8. Per germline, CDR1 MNHNS and CDR2 SASEGT. The CDR3 reads CASRPQGARYEKLFF. CDR3 DNA sequence: TGTGCCAGCAGACCACAGGGGGCGCGCTATGAAAAACTGTTTTTT.

This rearrangement joins TRBV2 to TRBJ2-5, with 7 bases aligning to TRBD1. The CDR3 runs 14 residues. In germline, CDR1 is SNHLY, CDR2 FYNNEI. With V trimmed by 8 bases and J by 5 bases, 11 bases remained unmatched. CDR3 region: CASLGASRGETQYF. CDR3 in DNA: TGTGCCAGCTTGGGGGCGTCCAGGGGGGAGACCCAGTACTTC.

On this clone: The sample carries other DNA sequences with the same CDR3. The chain recombines TRBV30 with TRBJ2-7; no definite D call. Trimming cost V 4 bases and J 3 bases, with 7 bases left between them. The length of the CDR3 is 11 residues. The germline V gene has CDR1 GTSNPN and CDR2 SVGIG (reference sequence). The CDR3, as DNA: TGTGCCTGGAAAGGCAGCTACGAGCAGTACTTC. It yields the protein CAWKGSYEQYF.

CDR3 region: CASSSQGVSSGVNIQYF. In DNA form, the CDR3 reads TGTGCCAGCAGCTCGCAGGGGGTGTCTAGCGGGGTAAACATTCAGTACTTC. V and J are TRBV7-2 and TRBJ2-4; the match to TRBD2 covers 9 bases. The CDR3 has 17 residues. Germline CDR1 is SGHTA and CDR2 is FQGNSA. Germline trimming cut 4 bases from V and 6 bases from J; bases unmatched to any gene: 13.

The chain has TRBV11-2 and TRBJ1-4; weak D call: TRBD1 (6 bases). The CDR3 contains 15 residues. With 5 bases removed from V and 5 bases from J, the gap between germline ends came to 15 bases. The germline gives CDR1 SGHAT, CDR2 FQNNGV. CDR3 loop: CASSQSQGGNEKLFF. DNA of the CDR3: TGTGCCAGCAGCCAGTCACAAGGGGGGAATGAAAAACTGTTTTTT.

This chain joins TRBV9 and TRBJ1-6; no clear D. With 5 bases removed from V and 7 bases from J, the gap between germline ends came to 16 bases. In germline, CDR1 is SGDLS, CDR2 YYNGEE. This CDR3 is 15 amino acids long. The CDR3 DNA is TGTGCCAGCAGTCCTGGGCCAAAAGGGAATTCACCCCTCCACTTT. Encoded protein: CASSPGPKGNSPLHF.

This clone was found once. Distinct nucleotide sequences in the sample also encode this CDR3. This chain links TRBV30 with TRBJ1-5, with a tentative D call TRBD1 (5 bases). Germline-derived CDR1 and CDR2 are GTSNPN and SVGIG (reference sequence). Trimming cost V 2 bases and J 2 bases, with 10 bases left between them. The CDR3 extends over 14 amino acids. The CDR3 sequence is CAWSSWGGNQPQHF. The CDR3 coding sequence is TGTGCCTGGAGTTCATGGGGGGGCAATCAGCCCCAGCATTTT.

The chain recombines TRBV5-1 with TRBJ2-3; TRBD2 matches at 10 bases. Germline loops: CDR1 SGHRS, CDR2 YFSETQ. The CDR3 consists of 16 residues. Unmatched junction bases numbered 3, after V lost 0 bases and J lost 2 bases. DNA of the CDR3: TGCGCCAGCAGCTTGGGTGGACTAGCGGTCACAGATACGCAGTATTTT. It specifies CASSLGGLAVTDTQYF.

V and J are TRBV10-3 and TRBJ2-7; weak D call: TRBD1 (7 bases). Germline V CDR1 and CDR2: ENHRY, SYGVKD. The V and J ends lost 4 bases and 3 bases respectively, with 13 bases between them. This CDR3 contains 14 residues. CDR3 amino acids: CAISVAGQLYEQYF. In nucleotides, the CDR3 is TGTGCCATCAGTGTGGCGGGACAGCTCTACGAGCAGTACTTC.

Note on this clone: Other DNA sequences of this sample code for an identical CDR3. V and J are TRBV6-5 and TRBJ1-1, with D maybe TRBD1 (5 bases). From germline, CDR1 is MNHEY and CDR2 SVGAGI. V gave up 5 bases and J gave up 3 bases, with 7 bases separating them. The CDR3 length is 12 residues. The CDR3 DNA reads as TGTGCCAGCAGTAGGGGTGACACTGAAGCTTTCTTT. As protein: CASSRGDTEAFF.

The chain employs TRBV7-2 and TRBJ2-7; no firm D call. Trimming removed 4 bases at V and 2 bases at J, with 9 bases between. CDR1 SGHTA and CDR2 FQGNSA come from the germline V gene. CDR3 size: 13 residues. CDR3 coding DNA: TGTGCCAGCAGCTCTTCCGGGCCCTACGAGCAGTACTTC. The encoded protein is CASSSSGPYEQYF.

The rearrangement joins TRBV10-3 to TRBJ2-6; the D gene is possibly TRBD2 (6 bases). Per the germline V gene, CDR1 is ENHRY and CDR2 is SYGVKD. V was clipped by 0 bases and J by 0 bases, with 9 bases between them. The CDR3 is made up of 17 amino acids. CDR3 in DNA: TGTGCCATCAGTGAGTCTGGGACTTTCTCTGGGGCCAACGTCCTGACTTTC. This gives the protein CAISESGTFSGANVLTF.

With regard to this clone: The same CDR3 can be traced to other DNA sequences in this sample. The chain carries TRBV6-5 and TRBJ1-2; 8 nucleotides agree with TRBD1. The CDR3 totals 13 residues. The germline CDR1 and CDR2 sequences are MNHEY and SVGAGI. Trimming removed 5 bases from V and 6 bases from J; junction bases left unmatched: 5. The CDR3 protein is CASSRTGGDGYTF. In DNA form, the CDR3 reads TGTGCCAGCAGTCGCACAGGGGGGGATGGCTACACCTTC.

DNA of the CDR3: TGCGCCAGCAGCCAAGATTCTGGGGGGTCCTACAATGAGCAGTTCTTC. This codes for CASSQDSGGSYNEQFF. The rearrangement uses TRBV4-1 and TRBJ2-1, with D possibly being TRBD2 (6 bases). The germline V gene has CDR1 MGHRA and CDR2 YSYEKL. The V and J ends lost 0 bases and 1 base respectively, with 10 bases between them. The CDR3 has 16 amino acids.

The J gene is TRBJ2-1, the V gene TRBV10-1, with 10 bases matching TRBD2. Germline CDR1 is WNHNN and CDR2 is SYGVQD (reference sequence). The CDR3 loop spans 16 amino acids. The trim removed 5 bases at V and 3 bases at J, leaving 7 bases unmatched. The CDR3 DNA reads TGCGCCAGCAGTAAACTAGCGGGGAGGGACTACAATGAGCAGTTCTTC. Residues: CASSKLAGRDYNEQFF.

The J gene is TRBJ2-2, the V gene TRBV19; D is ambiguous. Between the trimmed V and J ends, which lost 6 bases and 7 bases, there was a span of 15 bases. The CDR3 length is 14 residues. Germline V CDR1 and CDR2: LNHDA, SQIVND (reference sequence). Written as DNA, the CDR3 is TGTGCCAGTAGAACAACTTGGGCAGACGGGGAGCTGTTTTTT. The encoded protein is CASRTTWADGELFF.